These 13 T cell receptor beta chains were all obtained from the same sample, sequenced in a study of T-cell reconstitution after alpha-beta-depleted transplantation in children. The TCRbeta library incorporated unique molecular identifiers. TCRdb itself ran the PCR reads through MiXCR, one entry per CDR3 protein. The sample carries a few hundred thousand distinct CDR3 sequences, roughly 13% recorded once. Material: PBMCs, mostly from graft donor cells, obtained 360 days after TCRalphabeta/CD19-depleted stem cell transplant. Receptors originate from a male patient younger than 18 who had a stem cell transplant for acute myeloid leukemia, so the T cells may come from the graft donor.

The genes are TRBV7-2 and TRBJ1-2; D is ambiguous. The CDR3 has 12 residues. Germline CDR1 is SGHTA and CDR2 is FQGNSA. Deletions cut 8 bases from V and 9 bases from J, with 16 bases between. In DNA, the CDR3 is TGTGCCAGCCGCGGGGATGAGTCCCGCTACACCTTC. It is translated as CASRGDESRYTF.

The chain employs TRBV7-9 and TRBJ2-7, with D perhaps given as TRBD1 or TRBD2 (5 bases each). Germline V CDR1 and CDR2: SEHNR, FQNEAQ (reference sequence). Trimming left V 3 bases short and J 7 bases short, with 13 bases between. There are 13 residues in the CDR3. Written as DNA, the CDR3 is TGTGCCAGCAGCTTTGATTTCGAGGGGGAGCAGTACTTC. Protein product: CASSFDFEGEQYF.

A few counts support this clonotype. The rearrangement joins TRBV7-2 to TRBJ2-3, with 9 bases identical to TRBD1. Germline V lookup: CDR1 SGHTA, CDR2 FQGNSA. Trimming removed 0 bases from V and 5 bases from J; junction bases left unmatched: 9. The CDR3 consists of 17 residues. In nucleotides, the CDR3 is TGTGCCAGCAGCTTAGCTCGGACAGGGGTCCCGGTAGATACGCAGTATTTT. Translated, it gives CASSLARTGVPVDTQYF.

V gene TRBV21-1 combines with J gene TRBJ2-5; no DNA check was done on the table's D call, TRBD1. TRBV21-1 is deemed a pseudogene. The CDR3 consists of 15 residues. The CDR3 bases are TGTGCCAGCAGCAGAGGGACAGGGGGTCAAGAGACCCAGTACTTC. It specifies CASSRGTGGQETQYF.

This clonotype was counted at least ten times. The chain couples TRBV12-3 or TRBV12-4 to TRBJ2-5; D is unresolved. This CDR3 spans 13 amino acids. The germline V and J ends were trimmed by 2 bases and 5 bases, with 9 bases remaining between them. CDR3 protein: CASSLLVSETQYF. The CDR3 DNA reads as TGTGCCAGCAGTTTACTAGTATCTGAGACCCAGTACTTC.

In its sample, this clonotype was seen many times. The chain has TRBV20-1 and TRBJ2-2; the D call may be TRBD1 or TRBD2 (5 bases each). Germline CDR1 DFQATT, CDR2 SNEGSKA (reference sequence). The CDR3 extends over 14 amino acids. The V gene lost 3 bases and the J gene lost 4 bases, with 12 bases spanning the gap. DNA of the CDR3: TGCAGTGCTAGGTTGGGGACGGGCACCGGGGAGCTGTTTTTT. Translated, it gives CSARLGTGTGELFF.

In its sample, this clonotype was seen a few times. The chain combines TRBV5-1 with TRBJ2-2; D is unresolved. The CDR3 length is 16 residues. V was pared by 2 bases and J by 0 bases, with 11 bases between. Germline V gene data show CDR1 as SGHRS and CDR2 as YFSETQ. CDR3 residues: CASSFNPQTNTGELFF. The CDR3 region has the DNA TGCGCCAGCAGCTTCAATCCTCAGACGAACACCGGGGAGCTGTTTTTT.

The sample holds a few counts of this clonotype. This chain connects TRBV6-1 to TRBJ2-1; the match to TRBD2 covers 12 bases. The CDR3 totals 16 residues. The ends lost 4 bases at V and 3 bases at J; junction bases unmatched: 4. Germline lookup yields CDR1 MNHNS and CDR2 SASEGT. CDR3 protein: CASSGPSGRVYNEQFF. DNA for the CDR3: TGTGCCAGCAGTGGTCCTAGCGGGAGGGTCTACAATGAGCAGTTCTTC.

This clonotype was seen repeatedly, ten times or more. The DNA for the CDR3 is TGTGCCAGCAGCCAAGCAAGGGGGGCCAACGTCCTGACTTTC. Protein sequence: CASSQARGANVLTF. This chain uses TRBV3-1 with TRBJ2-6; no firm D call. V shed 1 base and J shed 4 bases, with 5 bases lying between them. The CDR3 extends over 14 amino acids. Germline V gene data show CDR1 as LGHDT and CDR2 as YNNKEL (reference sequence). Full variable domain (rest looked up from reference TRBV3-1 and TRBJ2-6): DTAVSQTPKYLVTQMGNDKSIKCEQNLGHDTMYWYKQDSKKFLKIMFSYNNKELIINETVPNRFSPKSPDKAHLNLHINSLELGDSAVYFCASSQARGANVLTFGAGSRLTVL.

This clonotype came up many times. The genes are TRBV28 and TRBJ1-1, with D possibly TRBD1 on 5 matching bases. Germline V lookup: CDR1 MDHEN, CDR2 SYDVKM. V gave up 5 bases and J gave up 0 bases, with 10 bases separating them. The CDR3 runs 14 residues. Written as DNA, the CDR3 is TGTGCCAGCAGTCCTCCGACAGTGAACACTGAAGCTTTCTTT. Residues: CASSPPTVNTEAFF.

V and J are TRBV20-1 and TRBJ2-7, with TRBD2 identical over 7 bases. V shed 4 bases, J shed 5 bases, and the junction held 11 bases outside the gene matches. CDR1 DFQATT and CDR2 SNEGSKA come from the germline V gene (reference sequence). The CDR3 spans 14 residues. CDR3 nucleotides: TGCAGTGCTAAGCTCCCCGGACTAGATAACGAGCAGTACTTC. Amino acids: CSAKLPGLDNEQYF.

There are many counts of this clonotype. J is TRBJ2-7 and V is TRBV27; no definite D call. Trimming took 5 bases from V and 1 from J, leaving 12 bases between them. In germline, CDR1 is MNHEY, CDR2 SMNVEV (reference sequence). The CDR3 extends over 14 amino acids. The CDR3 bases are TGTGCCAGCAGTCCCGGCTGCGGATCCTACGAGCAGTACTTC. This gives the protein CASSPGCGSYEQYF.

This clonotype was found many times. Here the CDR3 DNA reads TGTGCCAGCAGTGCGGAACTTCTAGAAGGGGATGAGCAGTTCTTC. Protein: CASSAELLEGDEQFF. The chain combines TRBV2 with TRBJ2-1, with D perhaps matching TRBD1 (5 bases). Between the trimmed V and J ends, which lost 4 bases and 8 bases, there was a span of 18 bases. This CDR3 has 15 amino acids. The germline V gene has CDR1 SNHLY and CDR2 FYNNEI.